Presented here are 8 T cell receptor beta chains from one specimen sequenced in a study of identical twins. TCRdb called the 5' RACE reads again in MiXCR, with one record for every CDR3 protein. The sample shows roughly 1.6 million distinct CDR3 sequences, around 29% of them seen only once. The sequencing sample was made of cord blood. The source is a newborn girl in good health.

The chain carries TRBV7-6 and TRBJ1-1; possible D gene TRBD1, 6 bases. CDR1 SGHVS and CDR2 FNYEAQ come from the germline V gene. The CDR3 has 14 amino acids. Trimming removed 3 bases from V and 8 bases from J, with 16 bases in between. In DNA form, the CDR3 reads TGTGCCAGCAGCTTGATAAGTACCGGGACAGAAGCTTTCTTT. Protein sequence: CASSLISTGTEAFF.

The chain employs TRBV4-1 and TRBJ2-1; 7 bases are a match to TRBD2. Germline V lookup: CDR1 MGHRA, CDR2 YSYEKL. V gave up 1 base and J gave up 10 bases; unmatched junction bases: 16. The CDR3 extends over 17 amino acids. The CDR3 region is CASSQVVGGRANWEQFF. CDR3 coding DNA: TGCGCCAGCAGCCAAGTAGTCGGAGGGAGGGCCAATTGGGAGCAGTTCTTC.

The chain uses TRBV6-6 and TRBJ1-2, with 8 nucleotides matching TRBD1. V shed 2 bases and J 8 bases; nucleotides not matched to a gene: 7. CDR1 is MNHNY and CDR2 is SVGAGI in the germline V gene (reference sequence). CDR3 length: 14 residues. The CDR3 DNA sequence: TGTGCCAGCAGTTACGCCGACAGGGGAGGAGGCTACACCTTC. It yields the protein CASSYADRGGGYTF.

This chain connects TRBV18 to TRBJ1-4; perhaps TRBD1 as D (5 bases). The germline V and J ends were trimmed by 0 bases and 8 bases, with 10 bases remaining between them. Looked up from germline, CDR1 is KGHSH and CDR2 is LQKENI. The CDR3 runs 14 residues. The DNA for the CDR3 is TGTGCCAGCTCACCACCGGCAGGGAGGGAAAAACTGTTTTTT. It codes for CASSPPAGREKLFF. Based on the CDR3 plus reference TRBV18 and TRBJ1-4, the full variable domain is NAGVMQNPRHLVRRRGQEARLRCSPMKGHSHVYWYRQLPEEGLKFMVYLQKENIIDESGMPKERFSAEFPKEGPSILRIQQVVRGDSAAYFCASSPPAGREKLFFGSGTQLSVL.

The sample holds one count of this clonotype. The chain uses TRBV24-1 and TRBJ2-5; 7 bases are shared with TRBD2. TRBJ2-1 matches the DNA end more closely, so the J call is doubtful. Germline CDR1 KGHDR, CDR2 SFDVKD. CDR3 length: 13 amino acids. The CDR3 nucleotides are TGTGCCACCCAAAAGCGGGAACAAGAGACCCAGTTCTTC. Its protein is CATQKREQETQFF.

This rearrangement joins TRBV20-1 to TRBJ2-1, with no clear D. V was pared by 6 bases and J by 2 bases, with 14 bases between. Per germline, CDR1 DFQATT and CDR2 SNEGSKA (reference sequence). The CDR3 consists of 14 residues. The chain's CDR3 is CSASRAPTYNEQFF. The CDR3 DNA reads as TGCAGTGCCAGTAGGGCGCCGACCTACAATGAGCAGTTCTTC.

The table lists this clonotype with a few counts. The V and J genes are TRBV4-1 and TRBJ2-6; TRBD1 agrees at 7 bases. CDR1 and CDR2 from the germline V gene are MGHRA and YSYEKL. The V segment lost 1 base and the J segment 0 bases; nucleotides outside the gene matches: 9. This CDR3 has 19 amino acids. The CDR3 reads CASSQAPTGANSGANVLTF. The CDR3 DNA reads TGCGCCAGCAGCCAAGCCCCAACAGGGGCAAACTCTGGGGCCAACGTCCTGACTTTC.

This clonotype was counted a few times. The J gene is TRBJ2-5, the V gene TRBV5-8; TRBD2 aligns across 11 bases. The CDR3 extends over 14 amino acids. Trimming cost V 5 bases and J 4 bases; bases outside gene matches: 4. Germline CDR1 and CDR2: SGHTS and YDEGEE. CDR3 protein: CASRGGLAGETQYF. CDR3 sequence (DNA): TGTGCCAGCAGGGGAGGACTAGCGGGAGAGACCCAGTACTTC.